Included here is one T cell receptor beta chain sequence, with context. CDR3 length: 13 amino acids. The germline V gene encodes CDR1 SGHTA and CDR2 FQGNSA. Between the trimmed V and J ends, which lost 3 bases and 6 bases, there was a span of 8 bases. The sample is drawn from a study of blood T cell repertoires in COVID-19. About the research overall: There were acute and convalescent COVID-19 samples, and they came from the United States, Italy and Spain. The analysed material was cDNA or gDNA that came from T cells, B-cell-depleted T cells, or PBMCs.

As processed by the authors: For nucleated cells, counts were estimated from reference gene primer amplification. Assay: immunoSEQ multiplex PCR; the TCRdb copy retains only in-frame clones and omits some. That table gives V, J and clone size, and the DNA gave D and trimming. The sample holds roughly 150,000 clones; 70% to 90% are singletons and the top ten take roughly 2%. V and J are TRBV7-2 and TRBJ2-2; D is ambiguous. Sequenced material: peripheral blood. The origin of this receptor is a man aged 45 to 65 who had recovered from COVID-19. CDR3: CASSLALPGELFF. The DNA for the CDR3 is TGTGCCAGCAGCTTGGCCCTTCCCGGGGAGCTGTTTTTT. The complete variable domain, with remaining parts taken from reference TRBV7-2 and TRBJ2-2, reads GAGVSQSPSNKVTEKGKDVELRCDPISGHTALYWYRQSLGQGLEFLIYFQGNSAPDKSGLPSDRFSAERTGGSVSTLTIQRTQQEDSAVYLCASSLALPGELFFGEGSRLTVL.